This T cell receptor (beta chain) was observed in a study of cytomegalovirus exposure and HLA in healthy donors. This clone was detected only a few times. PCR was performed using 60 Vbeta and 13 Jbeta primers. The protocol was immunoSEQ multiplex PCR, while the TCRdb copy is restricted to in-frame clones and leaves out a portion. The table lists 95,000 to 150,000 clones, 50% to 75% of them singletons. Germline loops: CDR1 SGHVS, CDR2 FQNEAQ. This CDR3 comprises 14 residues. V lost 5 bases and J 0 bases, leaving 5 bases between the germline ends. This chain uses TRBV7-8 with TRBJ2-6; maybe TRBD2 (5 bases). The material sequenced was PBMCs. This sequence was found in a woman in her 40s in good health and CMV-seropositive. In nucleotides, the CDR3 is TGTGCCAGCAGCACTAGCTCTGGGGCCAACGTCCTGACTTTC. Translating gives CASSTSSGANVLTF. Combining the CDR3 with reference TRBV7-8 and TRBJ2-6 gives the whole variable domain GAGVSQSPRYKVAKRGQDVALRCDPISGHVSLFWYQQALGQGPEFLTYFQNEAQLDKSGLPSDRFFAERPEGSVSTLKIQRTQQEDSAVYLCASSTSSGANVLTFGAGSRLTVL.